This section outlines one TCR beta chain sequence together with its context. Antigen unknown. Time point described: week 11, during vaccination. Each dose delivered 300 ug of mutant IDH1 20-mer peptide subcutaneously with imiquimod. V was shortened by 1 base and J by 5 bases, with 11 bases between the two germline ends. This CDR3 is built from 14 residues. Germline assignment: CDR1 SEHNR and CDR2 FQNEAQ (reference sequence). This sample is drawn from a study of a mutant IDH1 vaccine in newly diagnosed glioma. Study information: Vaccination followed radiotherapy alone by 4-6 weeks, or accompanied temozolomide cycles. General study results and limits: Pseudoprogression appeared unlinked to shifts in leading peripheral T cell clonotypes.

Here immunoSEQ multiplex PCR was the method, and the copy in TCRdb shows in-frame clones only, minus some. The data show fewer than 70,000 clones, approximately 80% seen once. The input for sequencing was PBMCs, taken from a glioma patient whose treatment included an IDH1 peptide vaccine. The sequence was collected from a man aged 25-40 years with glioma. The V gene is TRBV7-9, the J gene TRBJ1-2, with D hard to call. The CDR3 DNA follows: TGTGCCAGCAGCTTAGAGTTTACGGGGTATGGCTACACCTTC. This translates into CASSLEFTGYGYTF.